Following are 23 T cell receptor beta chains from one sample sequenced in a study of neurological immune-mediated disorders. Specified time point: technical triplicate 3. Using its own MiXCR run on the 5' RACE reads, TCRdb lists one record per CDR3 protein. The sample contains some 48,000 distinct CDR3 sequences, roughly a fifth of which appear only once. Sequenced: PBMCs. These receptors came from a man in his sixties with HTLV-1-associated myelopathy (HAM/TSP).

There are many counts of this clonotype. V usage is TRBV10-3 and J usage is TRBJ2-3; 11 bases match TRBD2. The V gene end was trimmed by 6 bases and the J gene end by 4 bases; junction bases not matched to a gene: 6. CDR1 and CDR2 (germline): ENHRY, SYGVKD. This CDR3 region has 15 residues. CDR3 nucleotides: TGTGCCATCAGGGACCTAGCGGGAGGCCCAGATACGCAGTATTTT. Its translation: CAIRDLAGGPDTQYF.

This clonotype was recorded a few times. Here the CDR3 reads CASSLDLGLVVETQYF. The CDR3 nucleotides are TGTGCCAGCAGCTTAGATTTGGGACTAGTAGTCGAGACCCAGTACTTC. The rearrangement uses TRBV11-2 and TRBJ2-5; 8 nucleotides match TRBD2. Per germline, CDR1 SGHAT and CDR2 FQNNGV. J gave up 5 bases and V 0 bases, and 8 bases lay outside the gene matches. The CDR3 extends over 16 amino acids.

This clonotype was observed many times. V is TRBV29-1 and J is TRBJ2-7; D possibly uses TRBD1 or TRBD2 (5 bases each). The V gene's germline CDR1 is SQVTM and CDR2 ANQGSEA. V lost 4 bases to trimming and J lost 7 bases, with 20 bases between them. The CDR3 is 14 residues long. The DNA of the CDR3 is TGCAGCGTTGGTAGGACAACCGAATCGGGGGAGCAGTACTTC. This gives the protein CSVGRTTESGEQYF.

Notes on this clonotype: Just one base apart from a much larger clone, this may be a read error. This chain links TRBV19 with TRBJ1-1, with D perhaps TRBD1 (6 bases). Germline loops: CDR1 LNHDA, CDR2 SQIVND (reference sequence). The CDR3 spans 13 residues. V shed 6 bases and J shed 0 bases, with 8 bases lying between them. CDR3 residues: CASRDSMNTEAFF. In nucleotides, the CDR3 is TGTGCCAGTAGGGACAGCATGAACACTGAAGCTTTCTTT.

V gene TRBV25-1 combines with J gene TRBJ2-7, with TRBD2 identical over 8 bases. The V gene's germline CDR1 is MGHDK and CDR2 SYGVNS. V was pared by 3 bases and J by 2 bases, with 12 bases of the junction left unmatched. This CDR3 region has 17 residues. CDR3 DNA: TGTGCCAGCAGTGAGAGCGCCTCCGGACTAGCAGCCTACGAGCAGTACTTC. Encoded protein: CASSESASGLAAYEQYF.

There are a few counts of this clonotype. The V gene is TRBV5-6, the J gene TRBJ2-1, with TRBD1 matching over 8 bases. The CDR3 has 18 amino acids. V shed 2 bases and J 4 bases; nucleotides not matched to a gene: 14. The germline gives CDR1 SGHDT, CDR2 YYEEEE. As DNA, the CDR3 is TGTGCCAGCAGCTTCTGGGACAGGACCAAATTGGGGTACAATGAGCAGTTCTTC. Protein sequence: CASSFWDRTKLGYNEQFF.

This clonotype was recorded at least ten times. The chain couples TRBV25-1 to TRBJ2-5; no clear D. CDR3 length equals 13 residues. Per the germline V gene, CDR1 is MGHDK and CDR2 is SYGVNS. Trimming shortened V by 3 bases and J by 2 bases, and 7 bases separated the two germline ends. The DNA of the CDR3 is TGTGCCAGCAGTGACCTCCTACAAGAGACCCAGTACTTC. Amino acid sequence: CASSDLLQETQYF. Complete variable domain (other parts from reference TRBV25-1 and TRBJ2-5): EADIYQTPRYLVIGTGKKITLECSQTMGHDKMYWYQQDPGMELHLIHYSYGVNSTEKGDLSSESTVSRIRTEHFPLTLESARPSHTSQYLCASSDLLQETQYFGPGTRLLVL.

This clonotype was counted many times. J is TRBJ1-1 and V is TRBV2; TRBD1 aligns across 11 bases. Germline assignment: CDR1 SNHLY and CDR2 FYNNEI. V lost 6 bases to trimming and J lost 5 bases; unmatched junction nucleotides: 5. The CDR3 consists of 14 residues. The CDR3 loop reads CASRDRGRGTEAFF. DNA of the CDR3: TGTGCCAGCAGGGACAGGGGGCGCGGGACTGAAGCTTTCTTT.

This clonotype occurred many times. The rearrangement uses TRBV10-2 and TRBJ1-2; D ambiguous. This CDR3 contains 14 residues. The V gene's germline CDR1 is WSHSY and CDR2 SAAADI. V dropped 7 bases and J dropped 8 bases, with 20 bases sitting between them. The CDR3 sequence is CASTQGGVGVGYTF. In nucleotides, the CDR3 is TGCGCCAGCACTCAAGGCGGGGTTGGGGTCGGCTACACCTTC.

This clonotype has a count of ten or more. V usage is TRBV5-1 and J usage is TRBJ2-7; D tentatively fits TRBD1 or TRBD2 (6 bases each). CDR1 and CDR2 from the germline V gene are SGHRS and YFSETQ. V was pared by 1 base and J by 2 bases, with 13 bases between. The CDR3 length is 15 residues. The CDR3 coding sequence is TGCGCCAGCAGCTTGTCGCCGGGGGCGGCCTACGAGCAGTACTTC. Translated: CASSLSPGAAYEQYF.

This clonotype was detected many times. V and J are TRBV20-1 and TRBJ2-7, with D unresolved. V lost 3 bases to trimming and J lost 1 base, with 7 bases between them. The CDR3 has 12 residues. CDR1 and CDR2 from the germline V gene are DFQATT and SNEGSKA (reference sequence). DNA of the CDR3: TGCAGTGCTAGTAAACAGTCCTACGAGCAGTACTTC. The encoded protein is CSASKQSYEQYF.

The sample holds many counts of this clonotype. The chain is built from TRBV24-1 and TRBJ1-5; tentatively, D is TRBD1 (6 bases). The length of the CDR3 is 14 residues. V shed 3 bases and J shed 8 bases, with 13 bases lying between them. Germline V CDR1 and CDR2: KGHDR, SFDVKD. DNA for the CDR3: TGTGCCACCAGTGATAACCGGGGGCGGGAGCCCCAGCATTTT. Amino acids: CATSDNRGREPQHF.

The chain employs TRBV5-5 and TRBJ2-1; D is perhaps TRBD1 or TRBD2 (5 bases each). V shed 2 bases and J shed 7 bases, with 16 bases lying between them. This CDR3 comprises 15 residues. Germline lookup yields CDR1 SGHKS and CDR2 YYEKEE (reference sequence). The CDR3 is CASSFWGRGRNEQFF. As DNA, the CDR3 is TGTGCCAGCAGCTTTTGGGGGAGAGGTAGGAATGAGCAGTTCTTC.

In its sample, this clonotype was seen many times. The chain employs TRBV6-6 and TRBJ1-5; 7 bases line up with TRBD1. Germline CDR1 reads MNHNY; CDR2 reads SVGAGI (reference sequence). V shed 6 bases and J 0 bases; nucleotides not matched to a gene: 11. This CDR3 comprises 17 residues. The CDR3 loop reads CASSPGTAPYSNQPQHF. The CDR3 DNA follows: TGTGCCAGCAGCCCCGGGACAGCACCTTATAGCAATCAGCCCCAGCATTTT.

This clonotype was seen a handful of times. The chain employs TRBV20-1 and TRBJ2-1; 8 nucleotides align to TRBD1. CDR3 length equals 16 residues. With V trimmed by 2 bases and J by 5 bases, 11 bases remained unmatched. Germline V CDR1 and CDR2: DFQATT, SNEGSKA (reference sequence). Here the CDR3 DNA reads TGCAGTGCTAGACGACCGGGGACAGGTCAAAACAATGAGCAGTTCTTC. Translation gives CSARRPGTGQNNEQFF.

The V and J genes are TRBV5-1 and TRBJ2-3; D perhaps matches TRBD2 (5 bases). CDR3 length: 12 amino acids. Deletions cut 4 bases from V and 6 bases from J, with 9 bases between. Germline V gene sequence: CDR1 SGHRS, CDR2 YFSETQ. CDR3 nucleotides: TGCGCCAGCAGCCGGTGGAGGGATACGCAGTATTTT. Protein sequence: CASSRWRDTQYF.

This clonotype was recorded many times. The chain employs TRBV20-1 and TRBJ2-7, with 11 bases identical to TRBD2. Germline loops: CDR1 DFQATT, CDR2 SNEGSKA (reference sequence). The CDR3 extends over 16 amino acids. J was trimmed by 2 bases and V by 3 bases; bases with no gene match: 9. CDR3 loop: CSARVAGGEGTYEQYF. In nucleotides, the CDR3 is TGCAGTGCTAGGGTAGCGGGAGGGGAGGGAACCTACGAGCAGTACTTC.

This clonotype has a single count. This chain links TRBV25-1 with TRBJ2-1, with 7 bases identical to TRBD2. The germline V gene has CDR1 MGHDK and CDR2 SYGVNS. With V trimmed by 1 base and J by 7 bases, 7 bases remained unmatched. The CDR3 contains 15 residues. CDR3 sequence reads: CASSELAGAGNEQFF. The CDR3 DNA follows: TGTGCCAGCAGTGAATTGGCGGGAGCAGGAAATGAGCAGTTCTTC. Complete variable domain (other parts from reference TRBV25-1 and TRBJ2-1): EADIYQTPRYLVIGTGKKITLECSQTMGHDKMYWYQQDPGMELHLIHYSYGVNSTEKGDLSSESTVSRIRTEHFPLTLESARPSHTSQYLCASSELAGAGNEQFFGPGTRLTVL.

The chain combines TRBV7-8 with TRBJ2-3; D uncertain. Germline CDR1 SGHVS, CDR2 FQNEAQ. The CDR3 runs to 15 residues. Trimming stripped 5 bases from V and 2 bases from J, with 14 bases between. CDR3 DNA sequence: TGTGCCAGCAGCCCCCATCTTGGACCCACAGATACGCAGTATTTT. This encodes CASSPHLGPTDTQYF.

This clonotype was recorded many times. The rearrangement links TRBV2 to TRBJ1-2; D is unclear. V was clipped by 6 bases and J by 4 bases, with 9 bases between them. The germline V gene encodes CDR1 SNHLY and CDR2 FYNNEI. The CDR3 runs to 12 residues. The CDR3 nucleotides are TGTGCCAGCAGCGGTTCCAGCTATGGCTACACCTTC. It translates to CASSGSSYGYTF.

Ten or more counts support this clonotype. As DNA, the CDR3 is TGTGCCAGCACCCCGACGGGGGCCTATGAGCAGTTCTTC. This translates into CASTPTGAYEQFF. The V call is TRBV7-8, the J call TRBJ2-1; TRBD1 or TRBD2 may be the D gene (6 bases each). V was cut by 7 bases and J by 8 bases, with 15 bases left in between. Per germline, CDR1 SGHVS and CDR2 FQNEAQ. The CDR3 runs to 13 residues.

This clonotype was counted many times. The chain combines TRBV12-3 or TRBV12-4 with TRBJ2-4; 9 bases match TRBD1. This CDR3 is built from 17 residues. Germline trimming cut 6 bases from V and 4 bases from J; bases unmatched to any gene: 13. The CDR3 protein is CASRERGTGKEKNIQYF. The CDR3 nucleotides read TGTGCCAGCAGGGAGAGGGGGACAGGGAAGGAGAAAAACATTCAGTACTTC.

This clonotype has at least ten counts. The chain carries TRBV27 and TRBJ1-5, with D unresolved. CDR3 length: 14 residues. V was shortened by 3 bases and J by 1 base, with 7 bases between the two germline ends. CDR1 is MNHEY, CDR2 SMNVEV, per germline (reference sequence). The CDR3 DNA follows: TGTGCCAGCAGTTTTGCGGGGAGCAATCAGCCCCAGCATTTT. As protein: CASSFAGSNQPQHF.